What follows are 20 T cell receptor beta chains derived from one specimen sequenced in a study of T cells in women clearing cervical HPV infection (dated by TCRdb to 2017 to 2018). Library preparation was by the immunoSEQ multiplex PCR assay. TCRdb took over this immuneACCESS table, retaining in-frame rearrangements with V and J assigned. Such tables are incomplete; in checked studies, under half of the missing clones stem from an unresolved V gene, and the remainder is unexplained. The data table for this sample lists under 20,000 clones. Roughly 3% of the sample is taken by the ten largest. The sample taken for sequencing was blood buffy coat. Source of these receptors: a woman aged 18 to 69 with a cervical HPV16 infection that either progressed to CIN3+ or cleared (not recorded which).

Comments on this clone: The read ends 3 residues early relative to the CDR3; the germline J gene fills the gap. The chain couples TRBV27 to TRBJ1-2; 11 nucleotides agree with TRBD1. This CDR3 is built from 15 residues. Per germline, CDR1 MNHEY and CDR2 SMNVEV (reference sequence). V lost 5 bases and J lost 3; bases outside the gene matches: 5. Partial CDR3 DNA: TGTGCCAGCAGTACCTGGACAGGGGGCCACTATGGC. Its protein product is CASSTWTGGHYG. The CDR3 in its entirety is CASSTWTGGHYGYTF.

On this clone itself: The CDR3 end lies 3 residues beyond the end of the read and is filled in from the germline J gene. V usage is TRBV20-1 and J usage is TRBJ1-1; D not certain. The V end was cut by 3 bases, the J end by 1 base, with 9 bases between. This CDR3 is built from 13 residues. CDR1 and CDR2 from the germline V gene are DFQATT and SNEGSKA (reference sequence). The CDR3 is CSASKPKNTEAFF. Incomplete CDR3 DNA: TGCAGTGCTAGTAAGCCCAAGAACACTGAA.

In regard to this clone: The CDR3 end is not reached by the read, which stops 3 residues before it; the germline J gene fills it in. The genes are TRBV4-2 and TRBJ1-5; no definite D call. Germline assignment: CDR1 LGHNA and CDR2 YNFKEQ. V shed 1 base and J shed 0 bases, with 7 bases lying between them. The CDR3 consists of 15 residues. CDR3 sequence reads: CASSQARNSNQPQHF. CDR3 DNA (partial): TGTGCCAGCAGCCAAGCCAGAAATAGCAATCAGCCC.

Notes on this clone: From the germline J gene comes the end of the CDR3, since the read stops 3 residues before it. The gene calls are TRBV18 and TRBJ2-5; 8 nucleotides line up with TRBD1. V dropped 3 bases and J dropped 3; count of bases not matched to a gene: 0. CDR3 length equals 13 residues. Germline lookup yields CDR1 KGHSH and CDR2 LQKENI. CDR3 sequence: CASSPDREETQYF. Incomplete CDR3 DNA: TGTGCCAGCTCACCGGACAGGGAAGAGACC.

A remark on this clone: The CDR3 goes on 3 residues after the read ends, and that part is filled in from the germline J gene. The chain links TRBV5-4 to TRBJ2-1; 10 nucleotides line up with TRBD2. Germline V gene lookup returns CDR1 SGHNT and CDR2 YYREEE (reference sequence). The CDR3 sequence is 15 residues long. Germline trimming cut 4 bases from V and 8 bases from J; bases unmatched to any gene: 9. CDR3 DNA, as far as it was read: TGTGCCAGCAGCACGAAGGCTAGCGGGGGCTATGAG. Translating gives CASSTKASGGYE. The full CDR3 reads CASSTKASGGYEQFF.

As concerns this clone: Sequencing ends 3 residues short of the CDR3 end; the germline J gene provides the rest. The chain employs TRBV7-2 and TRBJ2-5; perhaps TRBD2 as D (5 bases). The V gene lost 5 bases and the J gene lost 4 bases, with 14 bases spanning the gap. In germline, CDR1 is SGHTA, CDR2 FQGNSA. This CDR3 region has 14 residues. The CDR3 loop reads CASSPAPGRETQYF. The DNA read from the CDR3 is TGTGCCAGCAGCCCCGCCCCGGGGAGAGAGACC.

CDR3 DNA, as far as it was read: TGCGCCAGCAGCCCGGGGACAGTTAACACCGGGGAG. Translation: CASSPGTVNTGE. The complete CDR3 protein is CASSPGTVNTGELFF. V and J are TRBV5-1 and TRBJ2-2; 7 bases are a match to TRBD1. The DNA ends 3 residues before the CDR3 does, and the rest of the CDR3 is filled in from the germline J gene. CDR3 length: 15 residues. V gave up 4 bases and J gave up 2 bases; unmatched junction bases: 5. Germline V gene sequence: CDR1 SGHRS, CDR2 YFSETQ. The full variable domain, in which reference TRBV5-1 and TRBJ2-2 provide the parts outside the CDR3, is KAGVTQTPRYLIKTRGQQVTLSCSPISGHRSVSWYQQTPGQGLQFLFEYFSETQRNKGNFPGRFSGRQFSNSRSEMNVSTLELGDSALYLCASSPGTVNTGELFFGEGSRLTVL.

Points on this clone: Germline and junction disagree at one end, which may indicate a read error. The observed sequence ends 3 residues before the CDR3 terminus, with the missing tail filled in from the germline J gene. This chain links TRBV7-7 with TRBJ2-3, with D possibly being TRBD2 (7 bases). CDR3 length equals 16 residues. CDR1 SSHAT and CDR2 FNYEAQ come from the germline V gene (reference sequence). The CDR3 bases that were read are TGTGCTAGCAGCTTGGGCGGGGGCCGGAGCACAGATACG. It is translated as CASSLGGGRSTDT. The CDR3 in full is CASSLGGGRSTDTQYF.

With respect to this clone: Relative to the germline gene, one junction end is altered; a read error may explain this. The read stops 3 residues short of the end of the CDR3; the missing end is completed from the germline J gene. The V and J genes are TRBV20-1 and TRBJ2-3, with TRBD1 matching 9 bases. The CDR3 is 16 amino acids. Germline V gene data show CDR1 as DFQATT and CDR2 as SNEGSKA (reference sequence). CDR3 bases read: TGCAGTGCTACATCCCTCGGACAGGGGTTACCAGATGCG. This translates into CSATSLGQGLPDA. The whole CDR3 sequence is CSATSLGQGLPDAQYF.

As regards this clone: Read data end 3 residues before the CDR3 end; the end is taken from the germline J gene. This chain uses TRBV20-1 with TRBJ2-4; perhaps TRBD2 as D (6 bases). Germline CDR1 is DFQATT and CDR2 is SNEGSKA (reference sequence). The CDR3 extends over 12 amino acids. CDR3 amino acids: CSADRLGDIQYF. Incomplete CDR3 DNA: TGCAGTGCTGATCGACTAGGAGATATT.

Note on this clone: The DNA ends 3 residues before the CDR3 does, and the rest of the CDR3 is filled in from the germline J gene. V gene TRBV30 combines with J gene TRBJ1-2; 7 nucleotides match TRBD1. There are 14 residues in the CDR3. Germline values: CDR1 GTSNPN, CDR2 SVGIG (reference sequence). The junction had 8 bases not matched to a gene; V was cut back by 2 bases and J by 5 bases. CDR3 residues: CAWSMPGQIYGYTF. The DNA read from the CDR3 is TGTGCCTGGAGTATGCCGGGACAGATTTATGGC.

To note about this clone: The read ends 3 residues before the CDR3 terminus; that terminus is restored from the germline J gene. The rearrangement links TRBV11-3 to TRBJ2-1; tentatively, D is TRBD1 (6 bases). CDR1 is SGHNT, CDR2 YENEEA, per germline. The CDR3 consists of 10 residues. V was clipped by 11 bases and J by 9 bases, with 11 bases between them. The CDR3 DNA, read in part, is TGTGCCCCAAAAGGGGGTGAG. It encodes CAPKGGE. The CDR3 reads in full as CAPKGGEQFF.

This clone registers medium-sized by frequency. The observed sequence ends 3 residues before the CDR3 terminus, with the missing tail filled in from the germline J gene. The genes are TRBV7-3 and TRBJ2-3; the D is unclear. CDR1 is SGHTA, CDR2 FQGTGA, per germline. The CDR3 contains 13 residues. Trimming removed 3 bases at V and 5 bases at J, with 9 bases between. The CDR3 here is CASSLLARDTQYF. The sequenced part of the CDR3 DNA is TGTGCCAGCAGCTTGCTGGCCCGAGATACG.

On this clone: The read stops 3 residues short of the end of the CDR3; the missing end is completed from the germline J gene. The chain combines TRBV5-4 with TRBJ2-3; D possibly corresponds to TRBD2 (5 bases). V dropped 0 bases and J dropped 3 bases, with 14 bases sitting between them. The CDR3 spans 16 residues. CDR1 SGHNT and CDR2 YYREEE come from the germline V gene (reference sequence). This chain's CDR3 is CASSLVGGLATDTQYF. CDR3 DNA (partial): TGTGCCAGCAGCTTGGTAGGTGGGCTAGCAACAGATACG.

With respect to this clone: The missing CDR3 end, 3 residues past where the read stops, is filled in from the germline J gene. V gene TRBV7-2 combines with J gene TRBJ1-5; 7 positions match TRBD1. Germline assignment: CDR1 SGHTA and CDR2 FQGNSA. Unmatched junction bases numbered 5, after V lost 5 bases and J lost 7 bases. This CDR3 contains 13 residues. The covered CDR3 bases are TGTGCCAGCAGCCCAGACAGGGTCCAGCCC. The encoded protein is CASSPDRVQP. The full CDR3 sequence reads CASSPDRVQPQHF.

As for this clone: The read is 3 residues too short to cover the CDR3 end, so that end is filled in from the germline J gene. This chain links TRBV2 with TRBJ1-6; TRBD1 matches 8 bases. The V gene's germline CDR1 is SNHLY and CDR2 FYNNEI. Trimming removed 5 bases from V and 7 bases from J; junction bases left unmatched: 10. This CDR3 has 16 residues. CDR3 bases read: TGTGCCAGCAGTCAAACGACAGGGGCTCTAAATTCACCC. Protein sequence: CASSQTTGALNSP. The full CDR3 is CASSQTTGALNSPLHF. Supplemented by reference TRBV2 and TRBJ1-6, the full variable domain reads EPEVTQTPSHQVTQMGQEVILRCVPISNHLYFYWYRQILGQKVEFLVSFYNNEISEKSEIFDDQFSVERPDGSNFTLKIRSTKLEDSAMYFCASSQTTGALNSPLHFGNGTRLTVT.

As concerns this clone: The read comes to an end 3 residues before the CDR3 does, leaving the germline J gene to fill in the end. The chain recombines TRBV19 with TRBJ2-1; TRBD1 aligns across 10 bases. The CDR3 contains 14 residues. V lost 7 bases and J lost 4; bases outside the gene matches: 4. The germline gives CDR1 LNHDA, CDR2 SQIVND (reference sequence). CDR3 residues: CASKTGGDYNEQFF. CDR3 DNA (partial): TGTGCCAGTAAGACAGGGGGCGATTACAATGAG.

As concerns this clone: The read terminates 3 residues ahead of where the CDR3 ends, so the germline J gene completes it. The V and J genes are TRBV20-1 and TRBJ2-5, with D perhaps TRBD1 (6 bases). This CDR3 is built from 14 residues. Germline loops: CDR1 DFQATT, CDR2 SNEGSKA (reference sequence). V shed 2 bases and J shed 5 bases, with 15 bases lying between them. CDR3 DNA (partial): TGCAGTGCTAGACCCCCAGGGGCCCGGGAGACC. Translation gives CSARPPGARET. The entire CDR3 reads CSARPPGARETQYF.

Worth noting for this clone: The read comes to an end 3 residues before the CDR3 does, leaving the germline J gene to fill in the end. The chain carries TRBV5-1 and TRBJ1-2; TRBD1 aligns across 8 bases. The CDR3 spans 12 residues. Germline values: CDR1 SGHRS, CDR2 YFSETQ. CDR3 region: CASSQDRDGYTF. The sequenced CDR3 bases are TGCGCCAGCAGCCAGGACAGGGACGGC.

Worth noting for this clone: Coverage ceases 3 residues before the CDR3 finishes, and the germline J gene fills in the end. The chain uses TRBV12-3 or TRBV12-4 and TRBJ2-1; a possible D gene is TRBD2 (5 bases). V gave up 2 bases and J gave up 0 bases, with 14 bases separating them. The CDR3 runs 17 residues. CDR3 bases read: TGTGCCAGCAGTTTAATGGGCCCGGGGAGCTCCTACAATGAG. This gives the protein CASSLMGPGSSYNE. The complete CDR3 reads CASSLMGPGSSYNEQFF.